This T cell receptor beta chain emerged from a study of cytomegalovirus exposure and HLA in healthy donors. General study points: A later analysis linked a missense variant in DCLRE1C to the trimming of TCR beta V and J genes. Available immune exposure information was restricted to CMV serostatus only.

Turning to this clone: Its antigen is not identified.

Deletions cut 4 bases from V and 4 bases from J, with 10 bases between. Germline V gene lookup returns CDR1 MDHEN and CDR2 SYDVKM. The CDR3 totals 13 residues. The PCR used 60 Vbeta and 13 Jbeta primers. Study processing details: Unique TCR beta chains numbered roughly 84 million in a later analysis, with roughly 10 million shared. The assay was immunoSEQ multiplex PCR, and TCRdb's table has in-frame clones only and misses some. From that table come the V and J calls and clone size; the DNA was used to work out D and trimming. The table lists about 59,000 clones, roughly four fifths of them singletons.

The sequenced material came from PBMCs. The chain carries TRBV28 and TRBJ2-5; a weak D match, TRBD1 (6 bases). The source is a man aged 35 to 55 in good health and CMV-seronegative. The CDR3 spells CASSSTGLETQYF. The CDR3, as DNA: TGTGCCAGCAGTTCGACAGGTTTAGAGACCCAGTACTTC.